This TCR beta chain appears in the sequencing data of a study of T cell clonality in common variable immunodeficiency. Whole-study results and caveats: Fewer deletions and N-nucleotide insertions were reportedly seen in common variable immunodeficiency TCR beta sequences. Patient heterogeneity in the CVID cohort limited correlations between repertoire features and clinical complications.

Patients and controls were mostly of Caucasian heritage. Sequenced by immunoSEQ multiplex PCR; TCRdb stores in-frame clones only, minus some. The sample yields roughly 25,000 clones, without any singletons. About this clone itself: The antigen is undetermined.

The sequencing sample was made of peripheral blood mononuclear cells. This TCR came from a human donor with common variable immunodeficiency.

The sequenced part of the CDR3 DNA is TGCGCCAGCAGCTTGGAGGACATATCCTACGAG. Amino acids: CASSLEDISYE. Given in full, the CDR3 is CASSLEDISYEQYF. The V gene is TRBV5-1, the J gene TRBJ2-7, with D tentatively TRBD1 (5 bases). The read ends 3 residues before the CDR3 terminus; that terminus is restored from the germline J gene. Trimming removed 0 bases from V and 1 base from J, with 8 bases in between. This CDR3 region has 14 residues. Looked up from germline, CDR1 is SGHRS and CDR2 is YFSETQ. The whole variable domain, filled in from reference TRBV5-1 and TRBJ2-7, reads KAGVTQTPRYLIKTRGQQVTLSCSPISGHRSVSWYQQTPGQGLQFLFEYFSETQRNKGNFPGRFSGRQFSNSRSEMNVSTLELGDSALYLCASSLEDISYEQYFGPGTRLTVT.